A single sample gave rise to the 30 T cell receptor beta chains below, sequenced in a study of identical twins. MiXCR, run by TCRdb on the 5' RACE reads, gives a single entry per CDR3 protein. The sample shows 700,000 to 950,000 distinct CDR3 sequences, approximately 13% of them seen only once. These data were likewise used in another study, on yellow fever vaccine responses in identical twins.

The sequenced sample was PBMCs. Every receptor here comes from a woman younger than 30 in good health.

The chain combines TRBV11-2 with TRBJ2-7; 7 bases line up with TRBD2. J gave up 0 bases and V 7 bases, and 6 bases lay outside the gene matches. The CDR3 sequence is 14 residues long. CDR1 is SGHAT and CDR2 is FQNNGV in the germline V gene. The CDR3 sequence is CASTTSRGSYEQYF. The DNA for the CDR3 is TGTGCCAGCACGACTAGCCGGGGCTCCTACGAGCAGTACTTC.

The table lists this clonotype with many counts. The CDR3 coding sequence is TGTGCCAGCAGCGCTACGGACACCCCCAAAAACATTCAGTACTTC. This gives the protein CASSATDTPKNIQYF. The rearrangement links TRBV11-2 to TRBJ2-4; a possible D gene is TRBD1 (5 bases). V lost 5 bases and J 2 bases, leaving 13 bases between the germline ends. The CDR3 spans 15 residues. The germline V gene has CDR1 SGHAT and CDR2 FQNNGV.

The chain is built from TRBV20-1 and TRBJ2-7; 9 bases align to TRBD2. J lost 5 bases, V lost 1 base, and 9 bases had no gene match. The germline V gene has CDR1 DFQATT and CDR2 SNEGSKA (reference sequence). The CDR3 is 15 residues long. As DNA, the CDR3 is TGCAGTGCTAGAGGTGTTTCTAGCGGGATCAACGAGCAGTACTTC. It is translated as CSARGVSSGINEQYF.

This clonotype turned up a few times. The rearrangement joins TRBV19 to TRBJ1-5; TRBD1 agrees at 12 bases. With V trimmed by 3 bases and J by 3 bases, 6 bases remained unmatched. This CDR3 is 17 amino acids long. Germline CDR1 and CDR2: LNHDA and SQIVND (reference sequence). For the CDR3, the DNA is TGTGCCAGTAGTATTGGGACAGGGGGCGGCTTCAATCAGCCCCAGCATTTT. Amino acid sequence: CASSIGTGGGFNQPQHF.

This clonotype was recorded a few times. This chain uses TRBV18 with TRBJ2-3; D is tentatively TRBD1 or TRBD2 (6 bases each). The V gene lost 3 bases and the J gene lost 3 bases, with 16 bases spanning the gap. The CDR3 totals 16 residues. The V gene's germline CDR1 is KGHSH and CDR2 LQKENI. The CDR3 reads CASSPRGTLTTDTQYF. As DNA, the CDR3 is TGTGCCAGCTCACCGCGCGGGACACTAACTACAGATACGCAGTATTTT.

The sample holds a few counts of this clonotype. The chain employs TRBV5-1 and TRBJ2-5; TRBD2 matches at 14 bases. Germline values: CDR1 SGHRS, CDR2 YFSETQ. The CDR3 is made up of 17 amino acids. The J segment lost 4 bases and the V segment lost 5 bases, leaving 10 bases of the junction unmatched. The CDR3 DNA sequence: TGCGCCAGCAGGGAAGGACTAGCGGGGGGCCCGCGAGAGACCCAGTACTTC. It translates to CASREGLAGGPRETQYF.

There are a few counts of this clonotype. The chain employs TRBV5-1 and TRBJ2-1; 14 bases map to TRBD2. CDR3 length: 20 amino acids. Germline V gene sequence: CDR1 SGHRS, CDR2 YFSETQ. Trimming removed 2 bases from V and 1 base from J; junction bases left unmatched: 11. CDR3 region: CASSFGTSGRSGASYNEQFF. The DNA of the CDR3 is TGCGCCAGCAGCTTCGGGACTAGCGGGAGATCGGGGGCATCCTACAATGAGCAGTTCTTC.

The table lists this clonotype with a few counts. The gene calls are TRBV20-1 and TRBJ1-3; tentatively, D is TRBD1 (6 bases). The germline CDR1 and CDR2 sequences are DFQATT and SNEGSKA (reference sequence). This CDR3 region has 15 residues. Trimming cost V 6 bases and J 4 bases, with 19 bases left between them. The CDR3 DNA reads as TGCAGTGCACGACGGGTGGCAGGGGCGGGAAACACCATATATTTT. It codes for CSARRVAGAGNTIYF.

This clonotype was counted between two and nine times. The chain uses TRBV19 and TRBJ1-5; 11 bases line up with TRBD1. Germline V lookup: CDR1 LNHDA, CDR2 SQIVND (reference sequence). The CDR3 totals 15 residues. Trimming at V came to 4 bases and at J to 6 bases, leaving 5 bases not matched to a gene. CDR3 region: CASSTGQGASQPQHF. The CDR3 DNA follows: TGTGCCAGTAGTACAGGACAGGGGGCTAGTCAGCCCCAGCATTTT.

This clonotype turned up a few times. This rearrangement joins TRBV24-1 to TRBJ2-1; maybe TRBD1 (6 bases). CDR3 length: 15 amino acids. V lost 0 bases to trimming and J lost 1 base, with 6 bases between them. Germline assignment: CDR1 KGHDR and CDR2 SFDVKD. The CDR3 DNA is TGTGCCACCAGTGATTTGACAGGGTCCTACAATGAGCAGTTCTTC. This translates into CATSDLTGSYNEQFF.

The chain couples TRBV2 to TRBJ2-1, with TRBD2 matching over 12 bases. Germline loops: CDR1 SNHLY, CDR2 FYNNEI. There are 15 residues in the CDR3. The V segment lost 6 bases and the J segment 9 bases; nucleotides outside the gene matches: 9. The CDR3 is CASRLPSGGAAEQFF. The CDR3, as DNA: TGTGCCAGCAGGCTCCCTAGCGGGGGGGCCGCTGAGCAGTTCTTC.

The J gene is TRBJ2-2, the V gene TRBV15; D is possibly TRBD1 or TRBD2 (6 bases each). This CDR3 has 15 residues. Trimming removed 1 base at V and 7 bases at J, with 13 bases between. CDR1 and CDR2 (germline): LNHNV, YYDKDF (reference sequence). DNA for the CDR3: TGTGCCACCAGCAGAGGCGTCGAGGGGGGCGGGGAGCTGTTTTTT. This translates into CATSRGVEGGGELFF.

This clonotype was detected only a few times. CDR3: CASSWRGQGRDEQFF. DNA of the CDR3: TGTGCCAGCAGCTGGCGGGGACAGGGTAGGGATGAGCAGTTCTTC. The chain recombines TRBV7-6 with TRBJ2-1; 9 bases are a match to TRBD1. The CDR3 loop spans 15 amino acids. Trimming removed 4 bases from V and 8 bases from J; junction bases left unmatched: 9. Germline loops: CDR1 SGHVS, CDR2 FNYEAQ.

The rearrangement links TRBV20-1 to TRBJ2-5; either TRBD1 or TRBD2 may fit D (7 bases each). This CDR3 comprises 14 residues. Germline CDR1 and CDR2: DFQATT and SNEGSKA (reference sequence). V was cut by 5 bases and J by 3 bases, with 16 bases left in between. CDR3 sequence reads: CSASRGGGEETQYF. CDR3 bases: TGCAGTGCTTCCAGGGGGGGGGGAGAAGAGACCCAGTACTTC.

The table lists this clonotype with many counts. The CDR3 nucleotides read TGTGCCAGCAGTAAAGCCGGGAGGCATCAGCCCCAGCATTTT. Translation: CASSKAGRHQPQHF. The chain joins TRBV12-3 or TRBV12-4 to TRBJ1-5; D gene ambiguous. The germline V and J ends were trimmed by 5 bases and 5 bases, with 13 bases remaining between them. This CDR3 region has 14 residues.

This chain connects TRBV10-3 to TRBJ2-7, with 10 nucleotides matching TRBD1. Germline CDR1 reads ENHRY; CDR2 reads SYGVKD. The trim removed 10 bases at V and 1 base at J, leaving 7 bases unmatched. CDR3 length equals 14 residues. This CDR3 is CATATGGWSYEQYV. The CDR3 coding sequence is TGTGCCACTGCGACAGGGGGCTGGTCCTACGAGCAGTACGTC.

Ten or more counts support this clonotype. This chain joins TRBV4-1 and TRBJ2-2; 7 bases align to TRBD2. V gave up 5 bases and J gave up 8 bases; unmatched junction bases: 17. Per germline, CDR1 MGHRA and CDR2 YSYEKL. This CDR3 has 17 amino acids. The CDR3 sequence is CASSWRSSRGDGGELFF. Here the CDR3 DNA reads TGCGCCAGCAGCTGGCGTTCCTCCCGGGGGGACGGGGGGGAGCTGTTTTTT.

In this sample, this clonotype turned up a few times. V usage is TRBV21-1 and J usage is TRBJ1-1; the D call of TRBD1 is as the table states it, not checked on the DNA. TRBV21-1 is labeled a pseudogene. CDR3 size: 16 residues. This chain's CDR3 is CASSKVVGRENTEAFF. As DNA, the CDR3 is TGTGCCAGCAGCAAAGTAGTAGGCAGGGAGAACACTGAAGCTTTCTTT.

The table lists this clonotype with a few counts. The V and J genes are TRBV15 and TRBJ2-3, with 7 bases aligning to TRBD2. Germline V gene lookup returns CDR1 LNHNV and CDR2 YYDKDF (reference sequence). J lost 1 base, V lost 1 base, and 5 bases had no gene match. This CDR3 comprises 16 residues. CDR3 protein: CATSRVVLAGTDTQYF. CDR3 in DNA: TGTGCCACCAGCAGAGTTGTTCTAGCGGGCACAGATACGCAGTATTTT.

J is TRBJ2-3 and V is TRBV10-3; D is tentatively TRBD1 or TRBD2 (5 bases each). CDR1 and CDR2 (germline): ENHRY, SYGVKD. The CDR3 totals 17 residues. V was cut by 4 bases and J by 2 bases, with 19 bases left in between. The CDR3 DNA sequence: TGTGCCATCAGTGGCCAGGGAGCCAAGAAATTCACAGATACGCAGTATTTT. Its protein is CAISGQGAKKFTDTQYF.

This clonotype was picked up a small number of times. The V and J genes are TRBV10-2 and TRBJ1-3, with D possibly TRBD1 on 5 matching bases. With 3 bases removed from V and 2 bases from J, the gap between germline ends came to 11 bases. The CDR3 runs 15 residues. CDR1 is WSHSY and CDR2 is SAAADI in the germline V gene. In DNA form, the CDR3 reads TGCGCCAGCAGTGATCCGGGGCTGGCTGGAAACACCATATATTTT. This gives the protein CASSDPGLAGNTIYF.

The V gene is TRBV5-1, the J gene TRBJ2-2, with D perhaps matching TRBD2 (5 bases). From germline, CDR1 is SGHRS and CDR2 YFSETQ. Trimming removed 0 bases at V and 4 bases at J, with 13 bases between. CDR3 length: 16 amino acids. Here the CDR3 DNA reads TGCGCCAGCAGCTTGGGTCCGGACGGGATCACCGGGGAGCTGTTTTTT. Translating it yields CASSLGPDGITGELFF. Full variable domain (rest looked up from reference TRBV5-1 and TRBJ2-2): KAGVTQTPRYLIKTRGQQVTLSCSPISGHRSVSWYQQTPGQGLQFLFEYFSETQRNKGNFPGRFSGRQFSNSRSEMNVSTLELGDSALYLCASSLGPDGITGELFFGEGSRLTVL.

This clonotype was observed a few times. This chain connects TRBV12-3 or TRBV12-4 to TRBJ1-5; 8 bases fit TRBD1. J lost 6 bases, V lost 3 bases, and 4 bases had no gene match. This CDR3 comprises 14 residues. CDR3 protein: CASSFQGAVQPQHF. CDR3 in DNA: TGTGCCAGCAGTTTTCAGGGGGCCGTTCAGCCCCAGCATTTT.

This chain uses TRBV18 with TRBJ2-1; TRBD2 agrees at 9 bases. Trimming at V came to 3 bases and at J to 8 bases, leaving 8 bases not matched to a gene. There are 15 residues in the CDR3. Germline V gene sequence: CDR1 KGHSH, CDR2 LQKENI. CDR3 in DNA: TGTGCCAGCTCACCTCGGGCGGGGGGGATCGATGAGCAGTTCTTC. Its protein is CASSPRAGGIDEQFF.

The V gene is TRBV29-1, the J gene TRBJ1-1; D is possibly TRBD1 (5 bases). This CDR3 contains 15 residues. CDR1 and CDR2 (germline): SQVTM, ANQGSEA. The V gene lost 8 bases and the J gene lost 1 base, with 20 bases spanning the gap. Here the CDR3 reads CSSVRTDGGNTEAFF. For the CDR3, the DNA is TGCAGCTCTGTCCGGACGGACGGGGGGAACACTGAAGCTTTCTTT. Based on the CDR3 plus reference TRBV29-1 and TRBJ1-1, the full variable domain is SAVISQKPSRDICQRGTSLTIQCQVDSQVTMMFWYRQQPGQSLTLIATANQGSEATYESGFVIDKFPISRPNLTFSTLTVSNMSPEDSSIYLCSSVRTDGGNTEAFFGQGTRLTVV.

This rearrangement joins TRBV28 to TRBJ2-1; D remains ambiguous. The CDR3 spans 15 residues. Per the germline V gene, CDR1 is MDHEN and CDR2 is SYDVKM. V lost 3 bases and J lost 5, with 14 bases in between. The CDR3 is CASSFRREQHNEQFF. The DNA of the CDR3 is TGTGCCAGCAGTTTTCGGCGAGAGCAGCACAATGAGCAGTTCTTC.

This clonotype appeared a few times. The chain employs TRBV4-1 and TRBJ1-2, with 7 bases lining up with TRBD1. Germline loops: CDR1 MGHRA, CDR2 YSYEKL. The CDR3 runs to 16 residues. V trimming: 3 bases; J trimming: 4 bases; junction bases outside the gene matches: 11. The CDR3 spells CASSQAQTGRSYGYTF. CDR3 DNA sequence: TGCGCCAGCAGCCAGGCCCAGACAGGGAGAAGCTATGGCTACACCTTC.

The chain joins TRBV3-1 to TRBJ2-3, with no clear D. Trimming took 3 bases from V and 0 from J, leaving 10 bases between them. Germline CDR1 is LGHDT and CDR2 is YNNKEL (reference sequence). This CDR3 has 15 amino acids. The CDR3: CASSHRTTSTDTQYF. CDR3 DNA sequence: TGTGCCAGCAGCCACCGGACCACTAGCACAGATACGCAGTATTTT.

The sample holds many counts of this clonotype. The chain joins TRBV20-1 to TRBJ2-5, with a weak D call TRBD2 (5 bases). The CDR3 runs to 14 residues. V lost 7 bases and J 1 base, leaving 16 bases between the germline ends. CDR1 and CDR2 (germline): DFQATT, SNEGSKA (reference sequence). The CDR3 DNA follows: TGCAGTGTGATTGACTATTGGGGCCAAGAGACCCAGTACTTC. Its translation: CSVIDYWGQETQYF.

The chain employs TRBV25-1 and TRBJ2-3; D call uncertain. This CDR3 contains 15 residues. V shed 1 base and J shed 6 bases, with 14 bases lying between them. Germline lookup yields CDR1 MGHDK and CDR2 SYGVNS. This chain's CDR3 is CASSELSSMGDTQYF. CDR3 in DNA: TGTGCCAGCAGTGAATTAAGTAGCATGGGGGATACGCAGTATTTT.